Below, 15 T cell receptor beta chains from the same sample are listed, as sequenced in a study of HIV-infected patients and healthy controls. Alpha and beta constant-region primers primed reverse transcription of about 500 ng RNA. Separate chain-specific third strand synthesis with multiplexing indices produced the alpha and beta libraries. Each CDR3 protein is one row after TCRdb ran MiXCR on the 5' RACE reads. The table has about 14,000 distinct CDR3 sequences, around 12% seen once. Antiretroviral therapy had run roughly three months, about 14 weeks, before follow-up blood collection. The repertoire came from unfractionated whole blood and reflected all unsorted peripheral T cells. Sequenced here: blood, sampled during antiretroviral therapy. These receptor sequences come from an adult with HIV infection. The donor label of this sample is uncertain.

A word on this clonotype: A much larger clone is a single base away; this may be a read error. V usage is TRBV7-9 and J usage is TRBJ2-1; no definite D call. Per germline, CDR1 SEHNR and CDR2 FQNEAQ (reference sequence). The CDR3 runs to 13 residues. The CDR3 DNA is TGTGCCAGCAGCTTCCGTCCTGGCAATGAGAAGTTCTTC. It translates to CASSFRPGNEKFF.

This clonotype was counted at least ten times. This rearrangement joins TRBV29-1 to TRBJ2-1; TRBD2 aligns across 7 bases. CDR3 size: 12 residues. The V and J ends lost 7 bases and 7 bases, in that order; junction bases with no gene match: 7. The germline gives CDR1 SQVTM, CDR2 ANQGSEA. The CDR3 spells CSAPGLTNEQFF. The CDR3 DNA reads TGCAGCGCCCCGGGACTAACGAATGAGCAGTTCTTC.

This chain connects TRBV7-9 to TRBJ2-6; D unresolved. This CDR3 region has 15 residues. The ends were cut back, 3 bases at V and 4 bases at J, with 10 bases in the middle. Per the germline V gene, CDR1 is SEHNR and CDR2 is FQNEAQ (reference sequence). The CDR3 coding sequence is TGTGCCAGCAGCTTGGGTATCATCGGGGCCAACGTCCTGACTTTC. Residues: CASSLGIIGANVLTF. Full variable domain (missing parts from reference TRBV7-9 and TRBJ2-6): DTGVSQNPRHKITKRGQNVTFRCDPISEHNRLYWYRQTLGQGPEFLTYFQNEAQLEKSRLLSDRFSAERPKGSFSTLEIQRTEQGDSAMYLCASSLGIIGANVLTFGAGSRLTVL.

A few counts support this clonotype. The gene calls are TRBV5-4 and TRBJ2-7, with D perhaps TRBD2 (7 bases). V was pared by 5 bases and J by 1 base, with 16 bases between. CDR1 is SGHNT and CDR2 is YYREEE in the germline V gene (reference sequence). The CDR3 has 15 residues. CDR3 nucleotide sequence: TGTGCCAGCAGGACCTGGGGGGGGGCATCCTACGAGCAGTACTTC. Residues: CASRTWGGASYEQYF.

This clonotype was recorded many times. This CDR3 reads CASSHSGGPNEKLFF. The CDR3 nucleotides are TGTGCCAGCAGCCACTCGGGCGGTCCAAATGAAAAACTGTTTTTT. The chain joins TRBV13 to TRBJ1-4; D not resolved. Germline CDR1 is PRHDT and CDR2 is FYEKMQ (reference sequence). V lost 5 bases to trimming and J lost 5 bases, with 15 bases between them. This CDR3 spans 15 amino acids.

This clonotype was counted at least ten times. The chain employs TRBV27 and TRBJ2-7, with a weak D call TRBD1 (5 bases). The CDR3 length is 16 residues. The germline V gene encodes CDR1 MNHEY and CDR2 SMNVEV (reference sequence). V was clipped by 0 bases and J by 0 bases, with 12 bases between them. CDR3 in amino acids: CASSLSFQDISYEQYF. The CDR3 DNA is TGTGCCAGCAGTTTATCGTTTCAGGACATCTCCTACGAGCAGTACTTC.

The table lists this clonotype with many counts. The J gene is TRBJ2-3, the V gene TRBV29-1; D is possibly TRBD2 (6 bases). Trimming pared 3 bases from V and 0 bases from J, leaving 10 bases between. This CDR3 has 14 residues. Germline loops: CDR1 SQVTM, CDR2 ANQGSEA. The CDR3: CSVEGTASTDTQYF. As DNA, the CDR3 is TGCAGCGTTGAGGGGACTGCTAGCACAGATACGCAGTATTTT.

In this sample, this clonotype turned up a few times. The chain couples TRBV21-1 to TRBJ2-1; TRBD2 is the table's D call, not checked against the DNA. TRBV21-1 is recorded as a pseudogene. This CDR3 region has 13 residues. CDR3 bases: TGTGCCAGCAGCGATCTTTACCTAGCGGAGCAGTTCTTC. This sequence encodes CASSDLYLAEQFF.

This clonotype was recorded many times. The chain is built from TRBV7-8 and TRBJ1-5, with 9 bases aligning to TRBD1. The V gene's germline CDR1 is SGHVS and CDR2 FQNEAQ. V lost 4 bases, J lost 0 bases, and 7 bases stayed unmatched. CDR3 size: 17 residues. The CDR3 spells CASSWPTGGNSNQPQHF. The CDR3 nucleotides are TGTGCCAGCAGCTGGCCCACAGGGGGCAATAGCAATCAGCCCCAGCATTTT. Complete variable domain (other parts from reference TRBV7-8 and TRBJ1-5): GAGVSQSPRYKVAKRGQDVALRCDPISGHVSLFWYQQALGQGPEFLTYFQNEAQLDKSGLPSDRFFAERPEGSVSTLKIQRTQQEDSAVYLCASSWPTGGNSNQPQHFGDGTRLSIL.

Ten or more counts support this clonotype. J is TRBJ1-5 and V is TRBV27; 12 bases line up with TRBD1. From germline, CDR1 is MNHEY and CDR2 SMNVEV (reference sequence). Trimming took 5 bases from V and 0 from J; bases not matched to a gene: 8. The CDR3 is 18 amino acids. CDR3 loop: CASSPGTGGPYSNQPQHF. For the CDR3, the DNA is TGTGCCAGCAGTCCAGGGACAGGGGGCCCGTATAGCAATCAGCCCCAGCATTTT.

This clonotype was found once. The chain couples TRBV15 to TRBJ2-3; 10 bases align to TRBD2. The CDR3 contains 19 residues. Looked up from germline, CDR1 is LNHNV and CDR2 is YYDKDF (reference sequence). V gave up 3 bases and J gave up 0 bases; unmatched junction bases: 12. In DNA, the CDR3 is TGTGCCACCAGCAGTCGGCGATTTAGCGGGAGGATTAGCACAGATACGCAGTATTTT. Amino acids: CATSSRRFSGRISTDTQYF.

This clonotype was counted many times. This sequence joins TRBV7-3 and TRBJ2-4; a possible D gene is TRBD2 (6 bases). Germline CDR1 and CDR2: SGHTA and FQGTGA. This CDR3 has 16 residues. The ends were cut back, 5 bases at V and 4 bases at J, with 18 bases in the middle. The CDR3 bases are TGTGCCAGCAGCCCAGCCCCCCCCGGACTAAAAAACATTCAGTACTTC. Translated, it gives CASSPAPPGLKNIQYF.

This clonotype was picked up many times. The rearrangement uses TRBV6-6 and TRBJ2-7; 8 bases are shared with TRBD1. Trimming took 2 bases from V and 0 from J; bases not matched to a gene: 3. Germline V CDR1 and CDR2: MNHNY, SVGAGI (reference sequence). CDR3 length: 15 amino acids. The CDR3 DNA reads as TGTGCCAGCAGTTACGTTCAGGGGGCCTCCTACGAGCAGTACTTC. It translates to CASSYVQGASYEQYF.

In this sample, this clonotype turned up many times. The chain employs TRBV28 and TRBJ2-5, with 13 bases lining up with TRBD2. Trimming at V came to 6 bases and at J to 1 base, leaving 11 bases not matched to a gene. The CDR3 consists of 18 residues. Germline V gene lookup returns CDR1 MDHEN and CDR2 SYDVKM. CDR3 loop: CASSPGLAGASAQETQYF. Here the CDR3 DNA reads TGTGCCAGCAGCCCCGGACTAGCGGGAGCCAGTGCCCAAGAGACCCAGTACTTC.

By sample share, this clonotype is medium-sized. The genes are TRBV11-2 and TRBJ2-2, with D perhaps being TRBD1 or TRBD2 (5 bases each). V was shortened by 1 base and J by 5 bases, with 14 bases between the two germline ends. In germline, CDR1 is SGHAT, CDR2 FQNNGV. The CDR3 sequence is 16 residues long. In DNA, the CDR3 is TGTGCCAGCAGCTTAGGAGGGGCGGGCCGGACCGGGGAGCTGTTTTTT. The encoded protein is CASSLGGAGRTGELFF.